What follows are 5 T cell receptor delta chains derived from one specimen sequenced in a study of Vδ1+ human thymocytes. Whole-study findings and limits: Thymic TRG and TRD repertoires appeared highly polyclonal.

Their antigen targets remain unknown. Extracted RNA was reverse transcribed into cDNA. Multiplex PCR used pooled V-gene forward primers and a constant-region reverse primer to amplify CDR3s. With CATT, TCRdb re-called clones from the multiplex PCR reads. The data contain fewer than 30,000 delta-chain clones, 7.4% of them seen just once; the ten biggest clones take up roughly 0.9%. The source material was Vdelta1+ gamma-delta thymocytes from the thymus. The subset denotes: FACS-sorted CD3+ TCRalphabeta- TCRVdelta1+ TCRVdelta2- thymocytes. The origin of the receptors is a girl under two years old who had congenital heart surgery.

V and J are TRDV1 and TRDJ1; 10 bases are shared with TRDD3. Germline V gives CDR1 TSWWSYY, CDR2 QGS. The CDR3 length is 21 residues. V lost 0 bases and J lost 2; bases outside the gene matches: 18. CDR3 region: CALGELGTPYTGGLRTDKLIF. The CDR3 DNA follows: TGTGCTCTTGGGGAACTAGGGACACCTTATACTGGGGGATTACGGACCGATAAACTCATCTTT.

The gene calls are TRDV1 and TRDJ1; D is possibly TRDD3 (5 bases). This CDR3 is 26 amino acids long. V lost 2 bases and J 2 bases, leaving 45 bases between the germline ends. Per the germline V gene, CDR1 is TSWWSYY and CDR2 is QGS. CDR3 protein: CALGERSGTGTACVPGRRVKTDKLIF. The CDR3 region has the DNA TGTGCTCTTGGGGAAAGGTCGGGGACCGGTACTGCTTGCGTGCCTGGTAGGCGTGTTAAGACCGATAAACTCATCTTT.

The chain combines TRDV1 with TRDJ1; 7 nucleotides match TRDD3. This CDR3 has 16 amino acids. V shed 5 bases and J 0 bases; nucleotides not matched to a gene: 9. Germline CDR1 and CDR2: TSWWSYY and QGS. For the CDR3, the DNA is TGTGCTCTTGGGACCTGGGGGCCCACGTACACCGATAAACTCATCTTT. Protein sequence: CALGTWGPTYTDKLIF.

This clone was seen a handful of times. The rearrangement joins TRDV1 to TRDJ1; 7 bases are shared with TRDD3. The length of the CDR3 is 19 residues. Trimming removed 3 bases from V and 3 bases from J; junction bases left unmatched: 19. CDR1 is TSWWSYY and CDR2 is QGS in the germline V gene. The CDR3 DNA sequence: TGTGCTCTTGGGGAGAGACCTTACGTTACTGGGGATAATCCCGATAAACTCATCTTT. Its translation: CALGERPYVTGDNPDKLIF.

This clone qualifies as medium-sized. The V gene is TRDV1, the J gene TRDJ1, with 7 bases that match TRDD3. With 4 bases clipped from V and 0 bases from J, the junction kept 14 bases outside the gene matches. CDR1 and CDR2 (germline): TSWWSYY, QGS. The CDR3 loop spans 18 amino acids. In nucleotides, the CDR3 is TGTGCTCTTGGGGTCAGGCCTGGGGGCCTCTCGTACACCGATAAACTCATCTTT. Protein: CALGVRPGGLSYTDKLIF.